This entry describes one T cell receptor beta chain. Its target is not known. Time point indicated: week 35, safety follow-up. Topical imiquimod accompanied each vaccine dose, which consisted of 300 ug of mutant IDH1 20-mer peptide. Donor diagnoses consisted of new WHO grade 3 or 4 IDH1-mutant, ATRX-lost astrocytomas. The sample is drawn from a study of a mutant IDH1 vaccine in newly diagnosed glioma. About the study: Patients were started on vaccination 4-6 weeks after radiotherapy alone, or with temozolomide cycles. Of the patients given treatment, around 60% were male and about 38% were female, and a mean age of roughly 40 years was recorded. Most patients had radiochemotherapy with temozolomide before enrollment; others had one alone.

Method: immunoSEQ multiplex PCR; TCRdb's copy keeps in-frame clones and lacks some. The repertoire holds approximately 62,000 clones, with under 90% as singletons. Losses at the gene ends were 5 bases for V and 2 bases for J; bases not matched to a gene: 13. Germline values: CDR1 SGHTA, CDR2 FQGNSA. This CDR3 contains 17 residues. The receptor comes from a man aged 25-40 years with glioma. The chain links TRBV7-2 to TRBJ2-5, with 8 bases identical to TRBD1. The sample consisted of PBMCs, taken from a glioma patient whose treatment included an IDH1 peptide vaccine. In nucleotides, the CDR3 is TGTGCCAGCAGCGACAACCCCACGGACAGGGCGCAAGAGACCCAGTACTTC. The encoded protein is CASSDNPTDRAQETQYF. Filled out from reference TRBV7-2 and TRBJ2-5, the complete variable domain reads GAGVSQSPSNKVTEKGKDVELRCDPISGHTALYWYRQSLGQGLEFLIYFQGNSAPDKSGLPSDRFSAERTGGSVSTLTIQRTQQEDSAVYLCASSDNPTDRAQETQYFGPGTRLLVL.